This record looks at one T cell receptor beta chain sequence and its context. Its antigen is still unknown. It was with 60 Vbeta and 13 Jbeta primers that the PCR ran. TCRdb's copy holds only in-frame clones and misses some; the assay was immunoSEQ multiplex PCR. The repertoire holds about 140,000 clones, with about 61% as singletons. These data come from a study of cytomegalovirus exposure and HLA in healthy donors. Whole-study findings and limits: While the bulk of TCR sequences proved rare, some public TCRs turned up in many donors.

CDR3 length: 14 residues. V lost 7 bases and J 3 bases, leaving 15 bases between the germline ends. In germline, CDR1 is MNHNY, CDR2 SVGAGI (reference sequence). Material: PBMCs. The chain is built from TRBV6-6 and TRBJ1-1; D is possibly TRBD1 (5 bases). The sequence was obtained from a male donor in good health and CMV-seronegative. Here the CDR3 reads CASTFGGLDTEAFF. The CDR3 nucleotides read TGTGCCAGCACCTTCGGGGGTCTCGACACTGAAGCTTTCTTT.